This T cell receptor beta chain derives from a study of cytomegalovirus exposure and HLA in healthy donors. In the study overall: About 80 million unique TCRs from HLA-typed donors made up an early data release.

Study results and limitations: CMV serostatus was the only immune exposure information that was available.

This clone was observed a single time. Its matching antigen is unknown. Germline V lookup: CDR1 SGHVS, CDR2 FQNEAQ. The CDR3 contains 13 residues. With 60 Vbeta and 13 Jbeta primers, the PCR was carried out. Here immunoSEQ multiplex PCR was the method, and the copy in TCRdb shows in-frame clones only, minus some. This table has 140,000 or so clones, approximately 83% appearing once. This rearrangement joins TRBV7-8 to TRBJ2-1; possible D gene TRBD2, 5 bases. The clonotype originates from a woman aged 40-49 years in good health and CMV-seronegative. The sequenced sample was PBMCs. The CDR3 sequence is CVSSGSSYNEQFF. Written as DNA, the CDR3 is TGTGTTAGTAGTGGGAGCTCCTACAATGAGCAGTTCTTC.